This is a list of T cell receptor beta chains from one sample in a study of OX40 agonist ivuxolimab in advanced cancers. Only in-frame clones appear in the TCRdb table, and some are missing; sequencing was by immunoSEQ multiplex PCR. The sample has tens of thousands of clones, 89% seen once. The specimen comprised CD4+ or CD8+ T cells sorted from blood, sampled in a trial of the OX40 agonist ivuxolimab. The receptors here all came from an adult with an advanced solid tumor such as melanoma, head and neck, liver or kidney cancer. Both conserved end residues are trimmed from each CDR3. Part of the rows lack a size; the others show once, few, many or a class for expanded clones.

clone_size	v_call	j_call	cdr3_length	cdr3_aa
NA	TRBV6-5	TRBJ1-2	11	ASSLDNNYGYT
NA	TRBV28	TRBJ2-7	13	ASSFGTGYTYEQY
NA	TRBV7-9	TRBJ1-4	12	ASSRQATNEKLF
NA	TRBV11-2	TRBJ2-5	11	ASSLDPQETQY
NA	TRBV6-5	TRBJ2-2	13	ASSPFRETTGELF
NA	TRBV28	TRBJ1-3	11	ASSSTGWGTIY
NA	TRBV5-6	TRBJ2-1	14	ASRDWQGSGDNEQF
NA	TRBV19	TRBJ2-3	12	ASTSRAYPDTQY
NA	TRBV28	TRBJ2-7	11	ASSLGQSHEQY
NA	TRBV19	TRBJ1-5	14	ASSARMGQVGQPQH
NA	TRBV4-3	TRBJ2-1	13	ASSSGTGINNEQF
NA	TRBV10-3	TRBJ1-5	13	AISEGSSSNQPQH
NA	TRBV4-1	TRBJ2-3	15	ASSQDPQREVTDTQY
few	TRBV14	TRBJ2-1	11	ASSQGPYNEQF
NA	TRBV6-1	TRBJ2-7	14	ASSEKWRQAFYEQY
NA	TRBV30	TRBJ1-1	11	AWTGGGNTEAF
NA	TRBV2	TRBJ2-3	13	ASGKGGGAADTQY
once	TRBV6-6	TRBJ2-7	12	ASSTRGTGYEQY
NA	TRBV7-2	TRBJ2-1	13	ASSLTGGSYNEQF
NA	TRBV5-1	TRBJ1-5	13	ASSEQGIRNQPQH
few	TRBV7-9	TRBJ2-7	12	ASSSDLNSYEQY
once	TRBV7-6	TRBJ2-7	13	ASSLGGSLSYEQY
NA	TRBV11-2	TRBJ1-1	10	ASSLDPRRAF
NA	TRBV19	TRBJ2-1	12	ASSISSGLNEQF
NA	TRBV9	TRBJ2-1	14	ASSPLAGVSWNEQF
once	TRBV10-2	TRBJ1-5	12	ASGKVDSNQPQH
NA	TRBV28	TRBJ2-2	14	ASSYSGRVITGELF
NA	TRBV2	TRBJ2-1	12	ASRGVEAYNEQF
NA	TRBV5-5	TRBJ2-1	13	ASSPGLAGDNEQF
NA	TRBV2	TRBJ1-5	13	ASTWGLGGNQPQH
NA	TRBV29-1	TRBJ1-2	10	SHSDSNYGYT
NA	TRBV15	TRBJ1-2	14	ATSRLDGKANYGYT
NA	TRBV15	TRBJ2-1	14	ATRAGRGSSYNEQF
NA	TRBV29-1	TRBJ1-1	12	SVLLYTGNTEAF
few	TRBV14	TRBJ1-5	11	ASSQAIHQPQH
once	TRBV7-9	TRBJ1-1	11	ASSFRDLTEAF
NA	TRBV13	TRBJ2-1	10	ASSLRGNEQF
NA	TRBV27	TRBJ2-3	12	ASSSPAGGDTQY
NA	TRBV11-2	TRBJ2-7	12	ASSSGGVSYEQY
NA	TRBV19	TRBJ1-1	15	ASSARGRGGMITEAF
NA	TRBV19	TRBJ2-7	13	ASSSASGMRYEQY
NA	TRBV7-6	TRBJ2-3	13	ASSFRAVSTDTQY
NA	TRBV7-3	TRBJ2-1	13	ASSLTASAYNEQF
NA	TRBV19	TRBJ1-1	9	ASSSNTEAF
NA	TRBV6-5	TRBJ2-2	13	ASSRGPSGTGELF
NA	TRBV28	TRBJ2-1	13	ASTLTGVSYNEQF
NA	TRBV19	TRBJ2-3	13	ASSIRGEGTDTQY
NA	TRBV29-1	TRBJ1-2	10	SGTTGDYGYT
NA	TRBV11-3	TRBJ2-1	15	ASSPGGLAGDYNEQF
once	TRBV5-8	TRBJ1-1	14	ASSLGTSTWGTEAF
once	TRBV4-2	TRBJ1-5	14	ASSQEGQGAAQPQH
NA	TRBV7-8	TRBJ1-1	11	ASSPEIIAEAF
NA	TRBV19	TRBJ2-7	13	ASSIEAGITYEQY
few	TRBV9	TRBJ2-7	11	ASSVGPSYEQY
NA	TRBV6-6	TRBJ1-5	12	ASSQPHPGRPQH
NA	TRBV19	TRBJ2-3	12	ASTGLAMKDTQY
once	TRBV27	TRBJ1-1	11	ASSIRAEAEAF
NA	TRBV7-9	TRBJ2-1	16	ASSPGTGSRVDYNEQF
NA	TRBV13	TRBJ2-1	10	ASSRVNGEQF